The TCR beta chain under discussion was sequenced for a study of cytomegalovirus exposure and HLA in healthy donors. It was with 60 Vbeta and 13 Jbeta primers that the PCR ran. The protocol was immunoSEQ multiplex PCR, while the TCRdb copy is restricted to in-frame clones and leaves out a portion. Among about 200,000 clones listed, approximately 82% were seen once. The source of this sequence is a male donor in good health and CMV-seronegative. The sequenced sample consisted of PBMCs.

CDR3 DNA sequence: TGTGCCAGCACCTCGGGGGGAGGAAGGGCCGGGGAGCTGTTTTTT. It is translated as CASTSGGGRAGELFF. The chain carries TRBV6-1 and TRBJ2-2, with 7 nucleotides matching TRBD2. Germline V gene lookup returns CDR1 MNHNS and CDR2 SASEGT. V lost 7 bases and J lost 6; bases outside the gene matches: 11. CDR3 length: 15 residues.